These T cell receptor beta chains were read from a single sample in a study of CD8+ T cells in alopecia areata. TCRdb's table, derived via immunoSEQ multiplex PCR, lists solely in-frame clones and lacks some. The sample comprises about 220,000 clones, 50% to 70% of which are singletons, and roughly 1.5% rests with the top ten. The source was CD4+ T cells sorted from blood, collected at week 4, from a patient treated with tofacitinib. The source is a human donor with alopecia areata. The conserved cysteine and the conserved F or W are not part of the CDR3 here. Fields, in order: clone size, V gene, CDR3 protein. Clone size is not always given. Where it is, it says once, few, many or a class for expanded clones.

-,TRBV7-7,ASSPAQPQH
-,TRBV9,ASSPLGGGTEAF
-,TRBV2,ASGQTFISTDTQY
-,TRBV5-4,ASSLRGASGELF
-,TRBV4-3,ASSQEWVGEITDTQY
-,TRBV20-1,SAPDASRAF
-,TRBV30,ALTPDRGRAYT
-,TRBV11-2,ASSSRLAGGSTDTQY
-,TRBV14,ASSQDWQGAFKGQF
once,TRBV2,ASRAGGVSRGIYEQY
-,TRBV25-1,ASSVSRTDYEQY
once,TRBV27,ASRRGNTEAF
-,TRBV6-6,ASTTKGWGAGGYT
-,TRBV7-2,ASSTSHNEQF
-,TRBV10-1,ASSRGTGELF
once,TRBV4-2,ASSARDVVMNTEAF
-,TRBV5-1,ASSSSPDYGYT
-,TRBV10-3,AISDDGRHGYT
few,TRBV7-9,ASSFVAGAF
-,TRBV19,ASTRGANQPQH
-,TRBV15,ATSRASFHEQF
-,TRBV5-1,ASSSTSAGELF
-,TRBV30,AWSAGTSGGPSTDTQY
-,TRBV29-1,SVDDRDHGYT
-,TRBV14,ASSRTGDLDWRY
few,TRBV29-1,SVALDSSGANVLT
few,TRBV10-3,ASSDRASGANVLT